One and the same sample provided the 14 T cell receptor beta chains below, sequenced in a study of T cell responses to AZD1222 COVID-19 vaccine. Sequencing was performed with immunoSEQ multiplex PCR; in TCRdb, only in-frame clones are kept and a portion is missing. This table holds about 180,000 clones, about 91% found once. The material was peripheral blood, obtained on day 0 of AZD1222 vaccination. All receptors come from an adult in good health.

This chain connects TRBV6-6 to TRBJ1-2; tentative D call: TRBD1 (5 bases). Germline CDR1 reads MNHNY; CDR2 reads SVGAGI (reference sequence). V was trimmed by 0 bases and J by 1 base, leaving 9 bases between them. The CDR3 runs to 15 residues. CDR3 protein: CASSYSPGNNYGYTF. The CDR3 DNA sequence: TGTGCCAGCAGTTACTCGCCAGGGAATAACTATGGCTACACCTTC.

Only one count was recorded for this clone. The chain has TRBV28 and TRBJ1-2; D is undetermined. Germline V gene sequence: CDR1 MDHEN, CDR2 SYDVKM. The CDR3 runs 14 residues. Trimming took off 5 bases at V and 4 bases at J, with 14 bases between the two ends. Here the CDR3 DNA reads TGTGCCAGCAGTCGACCTGGGTACCTCTATGGCTACACCTTC. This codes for CASSRPGYLYGYTF.

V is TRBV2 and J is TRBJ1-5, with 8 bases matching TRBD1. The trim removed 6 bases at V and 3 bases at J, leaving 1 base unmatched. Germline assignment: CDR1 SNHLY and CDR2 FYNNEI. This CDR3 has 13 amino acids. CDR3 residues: CASRTGVNQPQHF. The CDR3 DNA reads TGTGCCAGCAGGACAGGGGTCAATCAGCCCCAGCATTTT.

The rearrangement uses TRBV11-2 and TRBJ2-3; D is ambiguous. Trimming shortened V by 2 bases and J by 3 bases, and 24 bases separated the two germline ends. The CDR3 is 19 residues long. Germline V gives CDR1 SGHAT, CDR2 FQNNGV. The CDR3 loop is CASSLRVPRKGDNTDTQYF. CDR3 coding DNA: TGTGCCAGCAGCTTAAGGGTCCCTAGGAAAGGAGATAATACAGATACGCAGTATTTT.

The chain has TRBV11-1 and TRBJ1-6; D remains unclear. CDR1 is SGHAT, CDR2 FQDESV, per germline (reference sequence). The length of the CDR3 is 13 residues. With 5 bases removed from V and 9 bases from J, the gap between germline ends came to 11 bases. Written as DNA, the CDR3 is TGTGCCAGCAGCCGATATTCGGGTTCACCCCTCCACTTT. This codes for CASSRYSGSPLHF.

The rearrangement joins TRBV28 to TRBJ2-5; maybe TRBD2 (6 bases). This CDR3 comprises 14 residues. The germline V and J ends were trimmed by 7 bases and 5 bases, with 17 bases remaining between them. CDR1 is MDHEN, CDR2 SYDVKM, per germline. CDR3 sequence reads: CASTFRGVRETQYF. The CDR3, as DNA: TGTGCCAGCACCTTCCGCGGGGTGAGGGAGACCCAGTACTTC.

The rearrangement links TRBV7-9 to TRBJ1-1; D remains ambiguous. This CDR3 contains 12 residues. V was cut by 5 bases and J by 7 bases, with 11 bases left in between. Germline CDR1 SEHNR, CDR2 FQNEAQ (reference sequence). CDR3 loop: CASSPGSVEAFF. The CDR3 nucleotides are TGTGCCAGCAGCCCGGGCTCAGTTGAAGCTTTCTTT.

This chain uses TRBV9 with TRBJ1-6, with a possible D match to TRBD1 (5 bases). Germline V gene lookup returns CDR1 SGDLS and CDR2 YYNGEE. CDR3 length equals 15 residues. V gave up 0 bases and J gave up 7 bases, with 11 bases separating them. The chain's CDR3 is CASSVVGDGNSPLHF. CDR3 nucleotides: TGTGCCAGCAGCGTAGTGGGGGATGGGAATTCACCCCTCCACTTT.

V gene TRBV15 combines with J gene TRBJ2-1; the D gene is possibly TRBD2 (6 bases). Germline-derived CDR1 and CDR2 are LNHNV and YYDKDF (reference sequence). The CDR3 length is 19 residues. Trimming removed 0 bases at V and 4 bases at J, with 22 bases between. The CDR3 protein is CATSRDTPELAKGYNEQFF. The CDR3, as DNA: TGTGCCACCAGCAGAGATACCCCCGAGCTAGCGAAAGGGTACAATGAGCAGTTCTTC.

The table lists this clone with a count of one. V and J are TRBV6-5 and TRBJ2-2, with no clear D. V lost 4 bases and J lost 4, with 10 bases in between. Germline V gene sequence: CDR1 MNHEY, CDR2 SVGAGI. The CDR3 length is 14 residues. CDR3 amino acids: CASSFSKVTGELFF. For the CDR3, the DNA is TGTGCCAGCAGTTTTTCCAAGGTCACCGGGGAGCTGTTTTTT.

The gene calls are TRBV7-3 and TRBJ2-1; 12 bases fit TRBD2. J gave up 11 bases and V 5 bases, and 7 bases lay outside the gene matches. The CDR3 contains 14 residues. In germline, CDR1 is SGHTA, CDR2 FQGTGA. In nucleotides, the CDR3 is TGTGCCAGCAGCCAGGTACTAGCGGGGGGCCAGCAGTTCTTC. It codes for CASSQVLAGGQQFF.

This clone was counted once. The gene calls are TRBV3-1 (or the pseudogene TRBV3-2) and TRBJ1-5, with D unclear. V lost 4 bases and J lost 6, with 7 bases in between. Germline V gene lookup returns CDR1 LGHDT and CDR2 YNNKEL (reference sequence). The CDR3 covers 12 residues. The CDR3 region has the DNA TGTGCCAGCAGCCTCGGGCCTCAGCCCCAGCATTTT. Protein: CASSLGPQPQHF.

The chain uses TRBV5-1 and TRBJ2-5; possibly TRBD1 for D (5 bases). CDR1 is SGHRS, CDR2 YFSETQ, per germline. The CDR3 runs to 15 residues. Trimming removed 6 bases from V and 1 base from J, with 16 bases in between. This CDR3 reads CASNPGTGFQETQYF. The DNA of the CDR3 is TGCGCCAGCAACCCCGGAACAGGTTTCCAAGAGACCCAGTACTTC. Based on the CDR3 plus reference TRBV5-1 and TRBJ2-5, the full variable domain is KAGVTQTPRYLIKTRGQQVTLSCSPISGHRSVSWYQQTPGQGLQFLFEYFSETQRNKGNFPGRFSGRQFSNSRSEMNVSTLELGDSALYLCASNPGTGFQETQYFGPGTRLLVL.

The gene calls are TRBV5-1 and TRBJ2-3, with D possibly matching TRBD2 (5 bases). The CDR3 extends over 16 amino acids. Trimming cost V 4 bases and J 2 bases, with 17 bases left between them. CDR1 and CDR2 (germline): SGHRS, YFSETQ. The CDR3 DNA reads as TGCGCCAGCAGCGTCACCCCAGGACTTCACACAGATACGCAGTATTTT. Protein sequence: CASSVTPGLHTDTQYF.